These 6 T cell receptor beta chains were all obtained from the same sample, sequenced in a study of OX40 agonist ivuxolimab in advanced cancers. Here immunoSEQ multiplex PCR was the method, and the copy in TCRdb shows in-frame clones only, minus some. This table holds approximately 19,000 clones, 80% to 95% found once. The specimen was CD4+ or CD8+ T cells sorted from blood, collected in a trial of the OX40 agonist ivuxolimab. The receptors shown here come from an adult with an advanced solid tumor such as melanoma, head and neck, liver or kidney cancer.

The chain links TRBV6-6 to TRBJ1-3, with D perhaps TRBD1 (6 bases). This CDR3 is 13 amino acids long. Trimming took off 6 bases at V and 6 bases at J, with 12 bases between the two ends. The V gene's germline CDR1 is MNHNY and CDR2 SVGAGI (reference sequence). The CDR3 region is CASRLDSENTIYF. CDR3 bases: TGTGCCAGCAGACTGGACAGTGAAAACACCATATATTTT.

The chain employs TRBV28 and TRBJ2-7; TRBD2 is a possible D gene (5 bases). Deletions cut 3 bases from V and 0 bases from J, with 6 bases between. The CDR3 totals 13 residues. In germline, CDR1 is MDHEN, CDR2 SYDVKM. The CDR3 bases are TGTGCCAGCAGTTTGCTAGCCTCCTACGAGCAGTACTTC. It specifies CASSLLASYEQYF.

The rearrangement links TRBV9 to TRBJ2-1, with 8 bases aligning to TRBD1. V shed 8 bases and J 2 bases; nucleotides not matched to a gene: 6. Germline values: CDR1 SGDLS, CDR2 YYNGEE. This CDR3 is 14 amino acids long. Here the CDR3 reads CASNTGGPYNEQFF. DNA of the CDR3: TGTGCCAGTAATACAGGGGGGCCCTACAATGAGCAGTTCTTC.

This rearrangement joins TRBV7-2 to TRBJ2-7; 7 nucleotides match TRBD2. The CDR3 consists of 15 residues. Trimming removed 4 bases from V and 4 bases from J; junction bases left unmatched: 10. Germline CDR1 reads SGHTA; CDR2 reads FQGNSA. The CDR3 DNA follows: TGTGCCAGCAGCTCCGCCCCTAGCGGAGCTTACGAGCAGTACTTC. This translates into CASSSAPSGAYEQYF. Based on the CDR3 plus reference TRBV7-2 and TRBJ2-7, the full variable domain is GAGVSQSPSNKVTEKGKDVELRCDPISGHTALYWYRQSLGQGLEFLIYFQGNSAPDKSGLPSDRFSAERTGGSVSTLTIQRTQQEDSAVYLCASSSAPSGAYEQYFGPGTRLTVT.

V and J are TRBV19 and TRBJ1-1; D is unclear. The V end lost 5 bases, the J end lost 4 bases, and 11 bases lay between the germline ends. Germline V CDR1 and CDR2: LNHDA, SQIVND (reference sequence). This CDR3 has 13 amino acids. The CDR3 loop reads CASSVGGSTEAFF. DNA for the CDR3: TGTGCCAGTAGTGTAGGAGGGAGCACTGAAGCTTTCTTT.

In this sample, this clone turned up once. The chain links TRBV6-5 to TRBJ2-2; unclear D gene. V lost 5 bases to trimming and J lost 6 bases, with 4 bases between them. CDR1 is MNHEY and CDR2 is SVGAGI in the germline V gene. The CDR3 sequence is 11 residues long. CDR3 in amino acids: CASSTPGELFF. CDR3 DNA sequence: TGTGCCAGCAGTACTCCCGGGGAGCTGTTTTTT.